This TCR beta chain was sequenced in a study of T cell changes during pregnancy in multiple sclerosis. Using immunoSEQ multiplex PCR, the repertoire was profiled, and TCRdb retains in-frame clones only, with some absent. The data contain 50,000 to 65,000 clones, roughly nine tenths of them singletons. Germline values: CDR1 SGHVS, CDR2 FQNEAQ. Germline trimming cut 5 bases from V and 4 bases from J; bases unmatched to any gene: 10. The CDR3 is made up of 16 amino acids. The receptor's source is a female donor with multiple sclerosis, enrolled in a pregnancy study. The V call is TRBV7-8, the J call TRBJ2-5, with 10 positions matching TRBD2. The sequenced sample was CD8+ T cells from peripheral blood mononuclear cells, obtained before pregnancy. The CDR3 DNA sequence: TGTGCCAGCAGCCTTTGGGAAGCGGGGGGGCCAGAGACCCAGTACTTC. This codes for CASSLWEAGGPETQYF.